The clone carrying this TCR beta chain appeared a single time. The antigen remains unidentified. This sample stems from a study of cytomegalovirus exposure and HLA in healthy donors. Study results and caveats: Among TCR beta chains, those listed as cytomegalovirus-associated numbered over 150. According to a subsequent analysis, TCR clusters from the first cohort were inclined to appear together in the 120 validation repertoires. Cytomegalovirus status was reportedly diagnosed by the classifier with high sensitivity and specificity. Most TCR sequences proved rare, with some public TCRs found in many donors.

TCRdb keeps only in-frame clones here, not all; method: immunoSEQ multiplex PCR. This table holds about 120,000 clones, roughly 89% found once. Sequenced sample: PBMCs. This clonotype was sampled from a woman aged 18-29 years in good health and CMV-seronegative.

CDR3 bases: TGCAGCGTTGAAGATCAAACAGAATACAATGAGCAGTTCTTC. Its protein product is CSVEDQTEYNEQFF. The gene calls are TRBV29-1 and TRBJ2-1; D gene unclear. CDR1 and CDR2 (germline): SQVTM, ANQGSEA. This CDR3 has 14 amino acids. V gave up 0 bases and J gave up 4 bases, with 10 bases separating them.